The entry that follows covers one T cell receptor (beta chain) sequence. The data derive from a study of T cell changes during pregnancy in multiple sclerosis. Sequenced by immunoSEQ multiplex PCR; TCRdb stores in-frame clones only, minus some. The sample comprises fewer than 85,000 clones, 80% to 95% of which are singletons, and under 2% rests with the top ten. The sample consisted of peripheral blood, taken in the first trimester of pregnancy. The clonotype originates from a female donor in good health, enrolled as a control in a pregnancy study.

The CDR3 loop is CASGYGGAGTEAFF. CDR3 DNA: TGTGCCAGCGGATATGGGGGGGCGGGCACTGAAGCTTTCTTT. V and J are TRBV6-1 and TRBJ1-1; TRBD1 is a possible D gene (6 bases). From germline, CDR1 is MNHNS and CDR2 SASEGT. V lost 8 bases to trimming and J lost 4 bases, with 17 bases between them. The CDR3 extends over 14 amino acids.